What follows is one T cell receptor (beta chain) and its context. Its matching antigen is unknown. The junction departs from germline at one end; a sequencing error may be responsible. The data were obtained in a study of CD8+CD57+ T cells in acquired aplastic anemia. Study in general: The study obtained an average of roughly 2.9 ug of DNA from sorted CD4+ and CD8+ cells.

Researchers used genomic DNA as the template to profile TCR beta VDJ and CDR3. TCRdb processed the reads anew with MiXCR; each CDR3 protein has one entry. The sample has about 190,000 distinct CDR3 sequences, around 59% seen once; the top ten hold 15% to 20%. Whole-study findings and limits: The CD8+ Simpson's diversity of patients and controls was not significantly different.

Specimen: sorted CD4+, CD8+, or CD8+CD57+ T cells (not recorded which) from PBMCs. This sequence originates from a human donor in good health, serving as a control.

The chain's CDR3 is CATSGGTYIEQFF. CDR3 nucleotide sequence: TGTGCCACCAGTGGGGGGACTTACATTGAGCAGTTCTTC. The chain has TRBV24-1 and TRBJ2-1; TRBD2 might be the D (6 bases). The germline gives CDR1 KGHDR, CDR2 SFDVKD. This CDR3 spans 13 amino acids.